The 15 T cell receptor beta chains given below trace back to one sample, sequenced in a study of monozygotic twins with inflammatory bowel disease. TCRdb reprocessed the 5' RACE reads and stores each CDR3 protein as one record, lacking DNA. Seen in this sample are hundreds of thousands of distinct CDR3 sequences; the ten most common clones hold 2.4%. Sequenced: blood. These receptors were taken from a human donor with ulcerative colitis or Crohn's disease, or a healthy co-twin of an affected twin (not recorded which).

V usage is TRBV5-1 and J usage is TRBJ2-1; as DNA is missing, the TRBD1 call by TCRdb cannot be tested. The V gene's germline CDR1 is SGHRS and CDR2 YFSETQ. This CDR3 has 14 amino acids. CDR3 loop: CASSSDRAYNEQFF.

This rearrangement joins TRBV12-3 or TRBV12-4 to TRBJ1-5; TCRdb indicates TRBD1, and absent DNA this call remains unverified. The CDR3 is 16 residues long. CDR3 loop: CASSLATGVRNQPQHF.

The chain employs TRBV6-5 and TRBJ2-3; TCRdb indicates TRBD1, and absent DNA this call remains unverified. The CDR3 covers 13 residues. Germline CDR1 is MNHEY and CDR2 is SVGAGI. The CDR3 sequence is CASSRGGTDTQYF.

J is TRBJ2-2 and V is TRBV12-3 or TRBV12-4. The CDR3 is 13 residues long. CDR3 residues: CASSLWGIGELFF.

V and J are TRBV5-1 and TRBJ2-2; TCRdb outputs TRBD1, but without DNA this stays unchecked. This CDR3 is built from 16 residues. CDR1 is SGHRS and CDR2 is YFSETQ in the germline V gene. The CDR3 loop is CASSPSEGGWTGELFF.

This CDR3 is CATSRAPAGSGNQPQHF. The V gene is TRBV15, the J gene TRBJ1-5; TCRdb gives TRBD1 as the D gene, but with no DNA this cannot be confirmed. The CDR3 spans 17 residues. Germline lookup yields CDR1 LNHNV and CDR2 YYDKDF (reference sequence).

The V and J genes are TRBV6-1 and TRBJ2-5; TCRdb's D call, TRBD2, is unchecked because there is no DNA. The germline V gene encodes CDR1 MNHNS and CDR2 SASEGT. There are 16 residues in the CDR3. The CDR3 loop is CASRPSGRALQETQYF.

The chain couples TRBV20-1 to TRBJ2-3; TCRdb returns TRBD1, unconfirmable since there is no DNA. Germline CDR1 DFQATT, CDR2 SNEGSKA (reference sequence). The CDR3 contains 12 residues. CDR3 loop: CSANREGVGQYF.

The V and J genes are TRBV7-3 and TRBJ2-1; absent DNA, TCRdb's TRBD2 call cannot be checked. The CDR3 sequence is 15 residues long. The germline gives CDR1 SGHTA, CDR2 FQGTGA. The CDR3 is CASSSTSGIINEQFF.

V is TRBV4-1 and J is TRBJ1-2; absent DNA, TCRdb's TRBD1 call cannot be checked. Germline V gene sequence: CDR1 MGHRA, CDR2 YSYEKL. This CDR3 comprises 15 residues. CDR3 region: CASSQEYRANYGYTF.

This chain uses TRBV3-1 with TRBJ2-4. The CDR3 contains 15 residues. Per germline, CDR1 LGHDT and CDR2 YNNKEL (reference sequence). The CDR3 protein is CASSLRTVAKNMQYF. Looking up the rest from reference TRBV3-1 and TRBJ2-4 gives the full variable domain: DTAVSQTPKYLVTQMGNDKSIKCEQNLGHDTMYWYKQDSKKFLKIMFSYNNKELIINETVPNRFSPKSPDKAHLNLHINSLELGDSAVYFCASSLRTVAKNMQYFGAGTRLSVL.

The chain links TRBV10-3 to TRBJ2-2. The CDR3 totals 12 residues. Germline loops: CDR1 ENHRY, CDR2 SYGVKD. CDR3 sequence: CAISETAGELFF.

The genes are TRBV7-9 and TRBJ1-1. Germline lookup yields CDR1 SEHNR and CDR2 FQNEAQ (reference sequence). The CDR3 spans 12 residues. The CDR3 loop is CASSFGKNEAFF.

The chain joins TRBV9 to TRBJ2-1; absent DNA, TCRdb's TRBD2 call cannot be checked. From germline, CDR1 is SGDLS and CDR2 YYNGEE. The length of the CDR3 is 16 residues. CDR3 protein: CASSVGPAGGYNEQFF.

The chain links TRBV19 to TRBJ1-2; the D call of TRBD1 rests on TCRdb alone, since no DNA is present to check it. CDR3 length equals 13 residues. CDR1 and CDR2 (germline): LNHDA, SQIVND (reference sequence). CDR3 sequence reads: CASTHGTGSGYTF. Full variable domain (remainder filled in from reference TRBV19 and TRBJ1-2): DGGITQSPKYLFRKEGQNVTLSCEQNLNHDAMYWYRQDPGQGLRLIYYSQIVNDFQKGDIAEGYSVSREKKESFPLTVTSAQKNPTAFYLCASTHGTGSGYTFGSGTRLTVV.